This TCR beta chain appears in the sequencing data of a study of blood T cell repertoires in COVID-19. Study summary: T cells, B-cell-depleted T cells, or PBMCs supplied cDNA or gDNA.

This clone has just a few counts. This CDR3 comprises 16 residues. The V and J ends lost 3 bases and 5 bases respectively, with 17 bases between them. Germline V gene data show CDR1 as SGHNT and CDR2 as YENEEA. In the authors' workflow: Nucleated cell counts were estimated from reference gene primer amplification. Profiled with immunoSEQ multiplex PCR; TCRdb holds only in-frame clones, not every one. Clonal size and the V and J genes are those of that table, whereas D and trimming came from the DNA. The sample has about 58,000 clones; approximately 89% are singletons. Specimen: peripheral blood. The chain couples TRBV11-3 to TRBJ1-5; D remains unclear. This TCR came from a human donor in a cohort sampled during active COVID-19. The DNA of the CDR3 is TGTGCCAGCAGCTTTCCCCAAGGAGGGTATGATCAGCCCCAGCATTTT. Amino acid sequence: CASSFPQGGYDQPQHF.